This TCR beta chain was retrieved from a study of blood T cell repertoires in COVID-19. The CDR3 sequence is 16 residues long. V was clipped by 3 bases and J by 2 bases, with 14 bases between them. In germline, CDR1 is KGHSH, CDR2 LQKENI. Data came from immunoSEQ multiplex PCR; TCRdb stores just in-frame clones and leaves some out. The table includes around 200,000 clones, roughly 89% detected once. This clone was recorded once. The sample consisted of peripheral blood. The rearrangement joins TRBV18 to TRBJ1-3; D ambiguous. The sequence was obtained from a man in his fifties or sixties who had recovered from COVID-19. For the CDR3, the DNA is TGTGCCAGCTCACCGTTAGACATTTCTCCTGGAAACACCATATATTTT. The encoded protein is CASSPLDISPGNTIYF. The entire variable domain, with the rest obtained from reference TRBV18 and TRBJ1-3, is as follows: NAGVMQNPRHLVRRRGQEARLRCSPMKGHSHVYWYRQLPEEGLKFMVYLQKENIIDESGMPKERFSAEFPKEGPSILRIQQVVRGDSAAYFCASSPLDISPGNTIYFGEGSWLTVV.